This is a list of T cell receptor beta chains from one sample in a study of cytomegalovirus exposure and HLA in healthy donors. Method: immunoSEQ multiplex PCR; TCRdb's copy keeps in-frame clones and lacks some. The data show just over 150,000 clones, around 83% seen once. The sample consisted of PBMCs. These receptors originate from a man aged 18-30 years in good health and CMV-seropositive. Each CDR3 is given with its conserved first and last residue. A D gene is named only where the DNA matches it firmly. Clone size is shown for a subset of rows, as once, few, many or a class of expanded clone.

V gene	clone size	D gene	J gene	CDR3 protein	CDR3 DNA
TRBV4-3	NA	NA	TRBJ2-2	CASSQAPPGELFF	TGCGCCAGCAGCCAAGCCCCCCCGGGGGAGCTGTTTTTT
TRBV7-8	NA	NA	TRBJ2-1	CASSFGGGQFF	TGTGCCAGCAGCTTTGGAGGTGGGCAGTTCTTC
TRBV5-1	once	NA	TRBJ1-3	CASRESRGSGNTIYF	TGCGCCAGCAGGGAGTCCCGAGGTTCTGGAAACACCATATATTTT
TRBV20-1	NA	NA	TRBJ2-7	CSAALNYEQYF	TGCAGTGCCGCTCTAAACTACGAGCAGTACTTC
TRBV6-1	NA	NA	TRBJ1-1	CASSAWTENTEAFF	TGTGCCAGCAGCGCTTGGACAGAGAACACTGAAGCTTTCTTT
TRBV2	NA	NA	TRBJ2-1	CASISVEGGLNEQFF	TGTGCCAGCATTTCGGTGGAGGGTGGGCTCAATGAGCAGTTCTTC
TRBV5-4	NA	TRBD1	TRBJ1-6	CASSLVTGWGPGVNSPLHF	TGTGCCAGCAGCTTGGTGACAGGGTGGGGACCTGGGGTGAATTCACCCCTCCACTTT
TRBV4-3	NA	NA	TRBJ2-2	CASSQSGGLTGELFF	TGCGCCAGCAGCCAATCCGGCGGGTTGACCGGGGAGCTGTTTTTT
TRBV23-1	NA	NA	TRBJ2-2	CASSPTENTGELFF	TGCGCCAGCAGCCCGACAGAGAACACCGGGGAGCTGTTTTTT
TRBV6-4	few	TRBD2	TRBJ2-1	CASSSSGGYNEQFF	TGTGCCAGCAGTTCTAGCGGGGGGTACAATGAGCAGTTCTTC
TRBV9	NA	TRBD1	TRBJ1-6	CASSPRTGLSPLHF	TGTGCCAGCAGCCCTCGGACAGGGTTGAGTCCCCTCCACTTT
TRBV5-1	NA	TRBD1	TRBJ1-6	CASSSGQGDSPLHF	TGCGCCAGCAGCTCCGGACAGGGGGATTCACCCCTCCACTTT
TRBV4-1	NA	NA	TRBJ1-5	CASSQDGGIGNQPQHF	TGCGCCAGCAGCCAAGATGGCGGGATAGGCAATCAGCCCCAGCATTTT
TRBV25-1	NA	TRBD1	TRBJ2-2	CASARQGGELFF	TGTGCCAGCGCCCGACAGGGAGGGGAGCTGTTTTTT
TRBV5-4	NA	TRBD1	TRBJ1-1	CASRRGQAGENTEAFF	TGTGCCAGCAGACGGGGACAGGCGGGGGAGAACACTGAAGCTTTCTTT
TRBV18	NA	TRBD1	TRBJ2-1	CASSRSGQGYNEQFF	TGTGCCAGCTCACGAAGTGGACAGGGGTACAATGAGCAGTTCTTC
TRBV13	NA	TRBD2	TRBJ2-7	CASSHSGGASHEQYF	TGTGCCAGCAGCCATAGCGGGGGGGCGTCTCACGAGCAGTACTTC
TRBV7-9	NA	NA	TRBJ1-1	CASSSTAGVVEAFF	TGTGCCAGCAGCTCGACCGCGGGGGTTGTTGAAGCTTTCTTT
TRBV6-1	NA	NA	TRBJ2-3	CASSDATGTTTSTDTQYF	TGTGCCAGCAGTGATGCGACAGGAACGACGACTAGCACAGATACGCAGTATTTT
TRBV6-5	NA	TRBD1	TRBJ1-2	CASSRPAGGYGYTF	TGTGCCAGCAGTCGACCCGCAGGGGGCTATGGCTACACCTTC
TRBV28	NA	NA	TRBJ2-2	CASIKRGGTTGELFF	TGTGCCAGCATCAAAAGGGGGGGAACCACCGGGGAGCTGTTTTTT
TRBV7-8	NA	TRBD1	TRBJ2-5	CASSLGVTGTGGFETQYF	TGTGCCAGCAGCTTGGGCGTAACCGGGACAGGGGGCTTTGAGACCCAGTACTTC
TRBV11-2	NA	NA	TRBJ2-3	CASSLIERDTQYF	TGTGCCAGCAGCTTAATCGAGCGAGATACGCAGTATTTT
TRBV5-1	NA	TRBD2	TRBJ2-5	CASSLEAGGPLQETQYF	TGCGCCAGCAGCTTGGAGGCGGGGGGACCCCTCCAAGAGACCCAGTACTTC
TRBV30	NA	TRBD1	TRBJ1-2	CACGGQGLAYGYTF	TGTGCCTGCGGGGGACAGGGCCTAGCCTATGGCTACACCTTC
TRBV19	once	NA	TRBJ1-5	CASSLQGRPQHF	TGTGCCAGTAGCTTACAGGGAAGGCCCCAGCATTTT
TRBV5-5	NA	NA	TRBJ2-7	CASSLEGGEQYF	TGTGCCAGCAGCTTGGAAGGGGGCGAGCAGTACTTC
TRBV27	NA	TRBD2	TRBJ2-5	CASSPLAGGQETQYF	TGTGCCAGCAGTCCTCTAGCGGGGGGGCAAGAGACCCAGTACTTC
TRBV6-1	NA	TRBD2	TRBJ2-7	CASTPGGSSYEQYF	TGTGCCAGCACCCCGGGGGGAAGCTCCTACGAGCAGTACTTC
TRBV4-3	NA	TRBD1	TRBJ2-3	CASSLGQGGTDTQYF	TGCGCCAGCAGCCTAGGACAGGGGGGGACAGATACGCAGTATTTT
TRBV6-1	NA	TRBD1	TRBJ2-7	CASTFGQGVGEQYF	TGTGCCAGCACATTCGGACAGGGGGTAGGGGAGCAGTACTTC
TRBV6-1	NA	NA	TRBJ2-7	CASSVGWGGRPYEQYF	TGTGCCAGCAGTGTTGGGTGGGGGGGCCGACCCTACGAGCAGTACTTC
TRBV5-6	NA	NA	TRBJ2-7	CASSVAGYEQYF	TGTGCCAGCAGCGTTGCAGGGTACGAGCAGTACTTC